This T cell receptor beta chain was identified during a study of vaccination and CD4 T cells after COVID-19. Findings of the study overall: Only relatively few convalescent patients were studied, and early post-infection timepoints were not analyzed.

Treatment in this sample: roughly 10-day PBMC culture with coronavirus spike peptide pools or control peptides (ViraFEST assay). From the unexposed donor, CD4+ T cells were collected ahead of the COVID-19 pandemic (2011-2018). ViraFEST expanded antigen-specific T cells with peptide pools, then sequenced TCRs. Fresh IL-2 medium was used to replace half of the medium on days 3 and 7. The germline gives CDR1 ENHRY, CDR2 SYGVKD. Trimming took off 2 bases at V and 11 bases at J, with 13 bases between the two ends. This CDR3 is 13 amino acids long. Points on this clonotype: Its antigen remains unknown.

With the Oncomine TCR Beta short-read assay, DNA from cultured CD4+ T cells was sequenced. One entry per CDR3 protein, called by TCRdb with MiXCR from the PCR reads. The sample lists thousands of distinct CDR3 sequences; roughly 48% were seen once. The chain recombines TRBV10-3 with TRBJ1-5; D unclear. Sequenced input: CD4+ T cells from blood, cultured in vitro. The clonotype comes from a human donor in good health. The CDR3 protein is CAISEGRVNAQHF. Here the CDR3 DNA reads TGTGCCATCAGTGAGGGCCGCGTTAACGCCCAGCATTTT.